The next 29 T cell receptor beta chains were all read from a single sample in a study of control samples from healthy donors and cancer patients. Sequencing was performed with immunoSEQ multiplex PCR; in TCRdb, only in-frame clones are kept and a portion is missing. Here the sample spans about 220,000 clones, 85% to 95% being singletons. Sequenced input: blood. These receptors were collected from a man over 45 in good health.

The chain uses TRBV15 and TRBJ2-1, with D possibly TRBD2 on 5 matching bases. V lost 1 base, J lost 7 bases, and 8 bases lay in between. The CDR3 consists of 13 residues. In germline, CDR1 is LNHNV, CDR2 YYDKDF (reference sequence). In DNA, the CDR3 is TGTGCCACCAGCAGAGCGGGGAGAAATGAGCAGTTCTTC. This translates into CATSRAGRNEQFF.

The V gene is TRBV2, the J gene TRBJ2-3; D may be TRBD1 or TRBD2 (6 bases each). In germline, CDR1 is SNHLY, CDR2 FYNNEI. This CDR3 is 16 amino acids long. V gave up 3 bases and J gave up 4 bases, with 17 bases separating them. CDR3 bases: TGTGCCAGCAGTGACCTTGGCAGGGGAGGCGCAGATACGCAGTATTTT. Encoded protein: CASSDLGRGGADTQYF.

In this sample, this clone turned up a few times. CDR3 nucleotide sequence: TGTGCCAGCTCAACCGGGACTAGCTTTAGCGGGGAGCTGTTTTTT. Translated, it gives CASSTGTSFSGELFF. This chain joins TRBV5-4 and TRBJ2-2, with 9 bases aligning to TRBD2. The germline gives CDR1 SGHNT, CDR2 YYREEE (reference sequence). J lost 7 bases, V lost 7 bases, and 11 bases had no gene match. The CDR3 sequence is 15 residues long. Supplemented by reference TRBV5-4 and TRBJ2-2, the full variable domain reads ETGVTQSPTHLIKTRGQQVTLRCSSQSGHNTVSWYQQALGQGPQFIFQYYREEENGRGNFPPRFSGLQFPNYSSELNVNALELDDSALYLCASSTGTSFSGELFFGEGSRLTVL.

The count of this clone is one. This chain joins TRBV7-2 and TRBJ2-1; no reliable D call. Trimming pared 5 bases from V and 7 bases from J, leaving 15 bases between. The germline V gene encodes CDR1 SGHTA and CDR2 FQGNSA. This CDR3 has 14 residues. DNA of the CDR3: TGTGCCAGCAGCGCACGGGTCGGTCGGAATGAGCAGTTCTTC. Protein: CASSARVGRNEQFF.

V and J are TRBV28 and TRBJ1-4; D call uncertain. V shed 6 bases and J shed 5 bases, with 7 bases lying between them. The CDR3 extends over 12 amino acids. CDR1 is MDHEN and CDR2 is SYDVKM in the germline V gene. CDR3 nucleotide sequence: TGTGCCAGCAGGTCGGCGAATGAAAAACTGTTTTTT. It specifies CASRSANEKLFF.

The genes are TRBV27 and TRBJ2-1; 7 bases map to TRBD1. Germline V lookup: CDR1 MNHEY, CDR2 SMNVEV (reference sequence). The CDR3 runs to 18 residues. V was clipped by 5 bases and J by 0 bases; unmatched bases: 13. This CDR3 reads CASSQGTVQPSSYNEQFF. The DNA of the CDR3 is TGTGCCAGCAGTCAAGGGACAGTCCAACCTAGCTCCTACAATGAGCAGTTCTTC.

The chain recombines TRBV5-6 with TRBJ1-1; D remains ambiguous. Germline V gene lookup returns CDR1 SGHDT and CDR2 YYEEEE. The CDR3 is made up of 14 amino acids. Trimming shortened V by 0 bases and J by 2 bases, and 8 bases separated the two germline ends. The CDR3 reads CASSLVRINTEAFF. In DNA, the CDR3 is TGTGCCAGCAGCTTGGTTCGGATTAACACTGAAGCTTTCTTT.

In nucleotides, the CDR3 is TGTGCCAGCAGTCAGGTGGGTAAACGACCGGGCCTAACGGCAGGCGAGCAGTACTTC. It is translated as CASSQVGKRPGLTAGEQYF. This sequence joins TRBV28 and TRBJ2-7; D is unresolved. The CDR3 has 19 residues. V was shortened by 5 bases and J by 6 bases, with 32 bases between the two germline ends. Per the germline V gene, CDR1 is MDHEN and CDR2 is SYDVKM.

The V and J genes are TRBV29-1 and TRBJ1-2; 7 bases fit TRBD1. Germline V lookup: CDR1 SQVTM, CDR2 ANQGSEA. Germline trimming cut 6 bases from V and 9 bases from J; bases unmatched to any gene: 7. The CDR3 extends over 11 amino acids. CDR3 in amino acids: CSVSRQGSYTF. DNA for the CDR3: TGCAGCGTGAGTCGACAGGGAAGCTACACCTTC.

The V and J genes are TRBV11-2 and TRBJ2-1; possible D gene TRBD2, 5 bases. The CDR3 runs to 17 residues. Germline lookup yields CDR1 SGHAT and CDR2 FQNNGV. Trimming pared 3 bases from V and 9 bases from J, leaving 24 bases between. In DNA, the CDR3 is TGTGCCAGCAGCTTTGAGGGAGCGAAACCAGGTACCGGTGAGCAGTTCTTC. Translated: CASSFEGAKPGTGEQFF.

This clone was observed once. The genes are TRBV4-2 and TRBJ2-5; possible D gene TRBD2, 6 bases. Looked up from germline, CDR1 is LGHNA and CDR2 is YNFKEQ. The CDR3 is 17 residues long. V was shortened by 1 base and J by 5 bases, with 20 bases between the two germline ends. Here the CDR3 reads CASSQVGSGDPRETQYF. The CDR3 region has the DNA TGTGCCAGCAGCCAAGTTGGGTCGGGGGATCCCCGTGAGACCCAGTACTTC.

V usage is TRBV7-2 and J usage is TRBJ1-2; 8 positions match TRBD1. V lost 5 bases to trimming and J lost 3 bases; unmatched junction nucleotides: 8. The CDR3 loop spans 15 amino acids. Germline V gives CDR1 SGHTA, CDR2 FQGNSA. CDR3 in amino acids: CASSLGQGYDYGYTF. The DNA of the CDR3 is TGTGCCAGCAGCCTAGGACAGGGTTATGACTATGGCTACACCTTC.

The CDR3: CASSLFPGRETADTQYF. DNA for the CDR3: TGTGCCAGCAGCTTGTTCCCCGGCCGCGAGACGGCAGATACGCAGTATTTT. V is TRBV5-6 and J is TRBJ2-3; D is ambiguous. With 1 base removed from V and 4 bases from J, the gap between germline ends came to 19 bases. The germline gives CDR1 SGHDT, CDR2 YYEEEE. The CDR3 sequence is 17 residues long.

This clone was counted once. V usage is TRBV24-1 and J usage is TRBJ1-5; possibly TRBD1 for D (6 bases). V gave up 6 bases and J gave up 9 bases, with 17 bases separating them. The V gene's germline CDR1 is KGHDR and CDR2 SFDVKD. The CDR3 is made up of 14 amino acids. CDR3 in DNA: TGTGCCACCAGTTTGACAGGTTCGAGGTGGCCCCAGCATTTT. This codes for CATSLTGSRWPQHF.

Only one count was recorded for this clone. The V gene is TRBV19, the J gene TRBJ2-7; 7 bases agree with TRBD2. V dropped 5 bases and J dropped 7; count of bases not matched to a gene: 8. The CDR3 has 13 amino acids. Germline V lookup: CDR1 LNHDA, CDR2 SQIVND (reference sequence). The chain's CDR3 is CASSRWGGTEQYV. The CDR3 DNA is TGTGCCAGTAGTCGTTGGGGGGGAACGGAGCAGTACGTC.

V usage is TRBV5-1 and J usage is TRBJ1-1; a weak D match, TRBD1 (5 bases). CDR1 and CDR2 (germline): SGHRS, YFSETQ. The V gene lost 4 bases and the J gene lost 1 base, with 17 bases spanning the gap. The CDR3 spans 16 residues. The CDR3 DNA is TGCGCCAGCAGCCGACTAACGACAGCCTCGAACACTGAAGCTTTCTTT. Protein sequence: CASSRLTTASNTEAFF.

The chain is built from TRBV18 and TRBJ2-4; TRBD1 aligns across 8 bases. After removal of 6 bases from V and 5 bases from J, the junction contained 6 bases not matched to a gene. The CDR3 totals 14 residues. Germline-derived CDR1 and CDR2 are KGHSH and LQKENI. The CDR3 sequence: CASSPTGGQNIQYF. The CDR3 DNA sequence: TGTGCCAGCTCGCCTACAGGGGGGCAAAACATTCAGTACTTC.

The J gene is TRBJ1-2, the V gene TRBV7-2; maybe TRBD1 (6 bases). CDR1 and CDR2 from the germline V gene are SGHTA and FQGNSA. Trimming took 5 bases from V and 0 from J, leaving 19 bases between them. This CDR3 has 17 residues. The CDR3 reads CASSPQMRGTSNYGYTF. DNA of the CDR3: TGTGCCAGCAGCCCGCAAATGAGGGGGACTTCTAACTATGGCTACACCTTC. Using reference TRBV7-2 and TRBJ1-2 for the parts outside the CDR3, the full variable domain is GAGVSQSPSNKVTEKGKDVELRCDPISGHTALYWYRQSLGQGLEFLIYFQGNSAPDKSGLPSDRFSAERTGGSVSTLTIQRTQQEDSAVYLCASSPQMRGTSNYGYTFGSGTRLTVV.

The chain joins TRBV11-2 to TRBJ2-5, with D unresolved. Per germline, CDR1 SGHAT and CDR2 FQNNGV. The V gene lost 3 bases and the J gene lost 2 bases, with 16 bases spanning the gap. The CDR3 covers 16 residues. The CDR3 DNA sequence: TGTGCCAGCAGCTTCTCTGGGAAAAGTCTTCAAGAGACCCAGTACTTC. Translated: CASSFSGKSLQETQYF.

The V call is TRBV6-2 or TRBV6-3, the J call TRBJ2-2, with TRBD2 matching 11 bases. J gave up 4 bases and V 5 bases, and 12 bases lay outside the gene matches. The germline V gene encodes CDR1 MNHEY and CDR2 SVGEGT. The CDR3 has 18 residues. The CDR3 DNA follows: TGTGCCAGCAGTACAACACCGGGACTAGCGGTTATCACCGGGGAGCTGTTTTTT. Residues: CASSTTPGLAVITGELFF.

As for this clone: This specimen includes other DNA sequences encoding the same CDR3. J is TRBJ2-2 and V is TRBV28, with unresolved D. Trimming cost V 6 bases and J 5 bases, with 7 bases left between them. The germline gives CDR1 MDHEN, CDR2 SYDVKM. This CDR3 region has 12 residues. The CDR3 region has the DNA TGTGCCAGCAGCTTAACTACCGGGGAGCTGTTTTTT. This codes for CASSLTTGELFF.

CDR3 region: CATSRDKAGLKETQYF. The CDR3 region has the DNA TGTGCCACCAGCAGAGATAAGGCAGGGCTTAAAGAGACCCAGTACTTC. The V gene is TRBV15, the J gene TRBJ2-5; D possibly corresponds to TRBD1 (5 bases). CDR1 is LNHNV and CDR2 is YYDKDF in the germline V gene (reference sequence). Trimming pared 0 bases from V and 3 bases from J, leaving 14 bases between. The CDR3 sequence is 16 residues long.

The J gene is TRBJ1-4, the V gene TRBV4-3; 7 bases match TRBD1. J was trimmed by 6 bases and V by 5 bases; bases with no gene match: 3. Germline-derived CDR1 and CDR2 are LGHNA and YSLEER. CDR3 length: 13 residues. In DNA form, the CDR3 reads TGCGCCAGCAGCGGGACAGCACATGAAAAACTGTTTTTT. This gives the protein CASSGTAHEKLFF.

The chain combines TRBV28 with TRBJ1-4; a weak D match, TRBD1 (5 bases). The CDR3 runs to 15 residues. The germline V and J ends were trimmed by 5 bases and 3 bases, with 13 bases remaining between them. Germline loops: CDR1 MDHEN, CDR2 SYDVKM. CDR3 nucleotides: TGTGCCAGCAGTCTCCCACAGGCTGCTAATGAAAAACTGTTTTTT. This encodes CASSLPQAANEKLFF.

The chain couples TRBV3-1 (or the pseudogene TRBV3-2) to TRBJ1-5, with 7 positions matching TRBD1. Germline V CDR1 and CDR2: LGHDT, YNNKEL (reference sequence). The CDR3 runs to 16 residues. V shed 4 bases, J shed 5 bases, and the junction held 11 bases outside the gene matches. CDR3 bases: TGTGCCAGCAGCCCACAGGGGTTTAGGGGCGATCAGCCCCAGCATTTT. As protein: CASSPQGFRGDQPQHF.

This rearrangement joins TRBV9 to TRBJ2-5; 8 bases line up with TRBD2. After removal of 4 bases from V and 5 bases from J, the junction contained 1 base not matched to a gene. Germline V lookup: CDR1 SGDLS, CDR2 YYNGEE. This CDR3 has 12 amino acids. The CDR3 spells CASSRGGETQYF. CDR3 DNA: TGTGCCAGCAGCCGGGGGGGCGAGACCCAGTACTTC.

This clone was recorded only once. This chain joins TRBV11-2 and TRBJ2-6; the match to TRBD2 covers 7 bases. Trimming took 8 bases from V and 4 from J; bases not matched to a gene: 5. This CDR3 is 14 amino acids long. From germline, CDR1 is SGHAT and CDR2 FQNNGV. The CDR3 coding sequence is TGTGCCAGCGCGGGGGTGCCCGGGGCCAACGTCCTGACTTTC. It translates to CASAGVPGANVLTF.

This chain joins TRBV4-1 and TRBJ1-1; D remains ambiguous. The CDR3 has 14 amino acids. The germline CDR1 and CDR2 sequences are MGHRA and YSYEKL. V was clipped by 2 bases and J by 2 bases, with 9 bases between them. The CDR3 loop is CASSQSQLNTEAFF. The CDR3 coding sequence is TGCGCCAGCAGCCAAAGTCAGCTCAACACTGAAGCTTTCTTT.

This chain uses TRBV28 with TRBJ1-2, with a tentative D call TRBD1 (6 bases). The CDR3 consists of 14 residues. Per the germline V gene, CDR1 is MDHEN and CDR2 is SYDVKM. Trimming removed 2 bases at V and 8 bases at J, with 15 bases between. The CDR3 sequence is CASSLSFRGGGYTF. DNA for the CDR3: TGTGCCAGCAGTTTAAGTTTTAGGGGGGGAGGCTACACCTTC.